The present entry profiles one T cell receptor (beta chain) with its context. The antigen remains undetermined. Trimming pared 3 bases from V and 3 bases from J, leaving 12 bases between. The length of the CDR3 is 15 residues. CDR1 LNHDA and CDR2 SQIVND come from the germline V gene (reference sequence). In the PCR, 60 Vbeta and 13 Jbeta primers were used. Data came from immunoSEQ multiplex PCR; TCRdb stores just in-frame clones and leaves some out. Seen here are approximately 210,000 clones, more than 75% observed once, and the top ten hold approximately 2%. This specimen belongs to a study of cytomegalovirus exposure and HLA in healthy donors. General study points: TRBV6-2, TRBV6-3 and some other V segments were excluded as indistinguishable.

Sequences were obtained from PBMCs. The receptor comes from a woman under 30 in good health and CMV-seronegative. The J gene is TRBJ1-5, the V gene TRBV19; D perhaps matches TRBD1 (5 bases). CDR3 sequence reads: CASSMRDLPNQPQHF. Here the CDR3 DNA reads TGTGCCAGTAGTATGCGGGACCTACCCAATCAGCCCCAGCATTTT. Full variable domain (remainder filled in from reference TRBV19 and TRBJ1-5): DGGITQSPKYLFRKEGQNVTLSCEQNLNHDAMYWYRQDPGQGLRLIYYSQIVNDFQKGDIAEGYSVSREKKESFPLTVTSAQKNPTAFYLCASSMRDLPNQPQHFGDGTRLSIL.